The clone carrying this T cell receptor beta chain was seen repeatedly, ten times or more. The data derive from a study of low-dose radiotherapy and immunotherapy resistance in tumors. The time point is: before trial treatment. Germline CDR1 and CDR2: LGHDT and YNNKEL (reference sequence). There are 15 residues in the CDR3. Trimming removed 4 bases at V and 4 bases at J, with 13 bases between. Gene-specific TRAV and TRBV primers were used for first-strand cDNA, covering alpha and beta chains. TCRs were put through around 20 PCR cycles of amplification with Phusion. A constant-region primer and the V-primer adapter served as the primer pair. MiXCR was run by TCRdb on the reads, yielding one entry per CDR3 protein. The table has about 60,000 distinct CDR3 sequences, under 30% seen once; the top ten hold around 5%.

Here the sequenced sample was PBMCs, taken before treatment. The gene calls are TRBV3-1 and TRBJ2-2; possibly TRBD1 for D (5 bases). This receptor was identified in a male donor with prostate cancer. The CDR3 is CASSPLGDITGELFF. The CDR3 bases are TGTGCCAGCAGCCCCTTAGGGGATATCACCGGGGAGCTGTTTTTT.